The 17 T cell receptor beta chains presented below share a single source sample, sequenced in a study of blood T cell repertoires in COVID-19. Measured with immunoSEQ multiplex PCR; TCRdb has only the in-frame clones, and not every one. There are a few hundred thousand clones in the sample; around 84% occur only once, and more than 9% lies in the top ten. The sequencing sample was made of peripheral blood. The receptors originated from a woman older than 75 with COVID-19, enrolled during active disease.

V and J are TRBV7-9 and TRBJ2-3; TRBD2 matches at 9 bases. In germline, CDR1 is SEHNR, CDR2 FQNEAQ (reference sequence). The junction had 7 bases not matched to a gene; V was cut back by 6 bases and J by 6 bases. This CDR3 comprises 14 residues. The DNA of the CDR3 is TGTGCCAGCAGAAGGAGCGGGGGGCTCGATACGCAGTATTTT. This encodes CASRRSGGLDTQYF.

V usage is TRBV10-2 and J usage is TRBJ1-2; 8 bases align to TRBD1. The trim removed 3 bases at V and 0 bases at J, leaving 3 bases unmatched. CDR1 and CDR2 (germline): WSHSY, SAAADI. This CDR3 spans 15 amino acids. The CDR3 sequence: CASSDRDRSNYGYTF. DNA for the CDR3: TGCGCCAGCAGTGACCGGGACAGGTCTAACTATGGCTACACCTTC.

This clone came up a few times. The chain joins TRBV5-4 to TRBJ1-2, with 9 positions matching TRBD1. The V segment lost 4 bases and the J segment 4 bases; nucleotides outside the gene matches: 14. Germline CDR1 and CDR2: SGHNT and YYREEE (reference sequence). The CDR3 contains 17 residues. The chain's CDR3 is CASSRDPGTGISYGYTF. DNA of the CDR3: TGTGCCAGCAGCCGGGACCCCGGGACAGGGATTTCCTATGGCTACACCTTC.

The CDR3 coding sequence is TGTGCCAGCAGGGTGGGGAGAACCGGGACAGGGGACGAGCAGTACTTC. Protein sequence: CASRVGRTGTGDEQYF. The rearrangement uses TRBV6-6 and TRBJ2-7, with TRBD1 matching 10 bases. V lost 6 bases to trimming and J lost 5 bases; unmatched junction nucleotides: 13. The germline CDR1 and CDR2 sequences are MNHNY and SVGAGI (reference sequence). The CDR3 covers 16 residues.

The CDR3 coding sequence is TGCGCCAGCAGCTTTGGAGATAACATGGATACGCAGTATTTT. This codes for CASSFGDNMDTQYF. The V call is TRBV5-1, the J call TRBJ2-3; D uncertain. The CDR3 has 14 residues. Trimming took off 2 bases at V and 6 bases at J, with 13 bases between the two ends. CDR1 and CDR2 from the germline V gene are SGHRS and YFSETQ.

J is TRBJ2-5 and V is TRBV5-1; a weak D match, TRBD2 (5 bases). Trimming removed 2 bases from V and 5 bases from J, with 13 bases in between. CDR3 length: 14 amino acids. The germline V gene has CDR1 SGHRS and CDR2 YFSETQ. Written as DNA, the CDR3 is TGCGCCAGCAGCTTTCGAGGGCTTGGTGAGACCCAGTACTTC. Its protein product is CASSFRGLGETQYF.

This chain connects TRBV5-1 to TRBJ2-2; 8 nucleotides match TRBD1. CDR3 length equals 18 residues. Germline V CDR1 and CDR2: SGHRS, YFSETQ. V shed 4 bases and J 2 bases; nucleotides not matched to a gene: 13. As DNA, the CDR3 is TGCGCCAGCAGCCCAAGTCCCCAGGGGGCAGGAAACACCGGGGAGCTGTTTTTT. It codes for CASSPSPQGAGNTGELFF.

The table lists this clone with a few counts. This CDR3 reads CASSPQAGANVLTF. The CDR3 DNA reads as TGTGCCAGCAGCCCCCAGGCTGGGGCCAACGTCCTGACTTTC. The rearrangement uses TRBV3-1 (or the pseudogene TRBV3-2) and TRBJ2-6; D not resolved. The CDR3 spans 14 residues. V lost 4 bases, J lost 2 bases, and 6 bases lay in between. Germline CDR1 reads LGHDT; CDR2 reads YNNKEL (reference sequence).

This clone was detected only a few times. The chain is built from TRBV9 and TRBJ2-2; TRBD2 aligns across 7 bases. Germline-derived CDR1 and CDR2 are SGDLS and YYNGEE. This CDR3 comprises 16 residues. V lost 0 bases to trimming and J lost 4 bases; unmatched junction nucleotides: 6. The CDR3 protein is CASSVDRPGGTGELFF. The DNA of the CDR3 is TGTGCCAGCAGCGTAGATCGTCCGGGGGGCACCGGGGAGCTGTTTTTT.

This clone was counted once. The chain uses TRBV7-2 and TRBJ2-3; perhaps TRBD2 as D (6 bases). The CDR3 has 17 residues. Trimming took off 2 bases at V and 2 bases at J, with 17 bases between the two ends. Germline V CDR1 and CDR2: SGHTA, FQGNSA. The CDR3 sequence is CASSLRGTWGDTDTQYF. The CDR3 DNA is TGTGCCAGCAGCTTAAGAGGGACTTGGGGAGACACAGATACGCAGTATTTT.

V and J are TRBV19 and TRBJ2-1; TRBD2 aligns across 7 bases. CDR1 and CDR2 from the germline V gene are LNHDA and SQIVND (reference sequence). The CDR3 is 16 amino acids. The junction had 3 bases not matched to a gene; V was cut back by 0 bases and J by 1 base. The CDR3 region is CASSIEGRGSYNEQFF. The CDR3, as DNA: TGTGCCAGTAGTATAGAGGGGCGGGGGTCCTACAATGAGCAGTTCTTC.

The CDR3 is CASSSGQIRSNTEAFF. The CDR3 region has the DNA TGTGCCAGCAGTTCCGGACAGATTAGATCGAACACTGAAGCTTTCTTT. The chain uses TRBV6-5 and TRBJ1-1, with D possibly matching TRBD1 (6 bases). The CDR3 is made up of 16 amino acids. Trimming removed 4 bases at V and 1 base at J, with 16 bases between. Germline V gene data show CDR1 as MNHEY and CDR2 as SVGAGI.

The V gene is TRBV10-2, the J gene TRBJ1-2; D is undetermined. Trimming shortened V by 1 base and J by 10 bases, and 16 bases separated the two germline ends. Germline V lookup: CDR1 WSHSY, CDR2 SAAADI. CDR3 length: 14 amino acids. In DNA form, the CDR3 reads TGCGCCAGCAGTGAGTGGGCGGTTTTGGAGGACTACACCTTC. As protein: CASSEWAVLEDYTF.

The J gene is TRBJ1-6, the V gene TRBV3-1 (or the pseudogene TRBV3-2); D may be TRBD1 (6 bases). The CDR3 loop spans 14 amino acids. Germline lookup yields CDR1 LGHDT and CDR2 YNNKEL (reference sequence). The V gene lost 4 bases and the J gene lost 13 bases, with 17 bases spanning the gap. CDR3 region: CASSPPRQASPLHF. For the CDR3, the DNA is TGTGCCAGCAGCCCCCCTCGACAGGCTTCTCCCCTCCACTTT.

This chain connects TRBV5-4 to TRBJ2-2; 8 nucleotides agree with TRBD2. Per the germline V gene, CDR1 is SGHNT and CDR2 is YYREEE (reference sequence). The CDR3 totals 15 residues. V trimming: 4 bases; J trimming: 2 bases; junction bases outside the gene matches: 4. The CDR3 protein is CASSQTSGNTGELFF. The CDR3 region has the DNA TGTGCCAGCAGCCAAACTAGCGGTAACACCGGGGAGCTGTTTTTT.

This rearrangement joins TRBV3-1 (or the pseudogene TRBV3-2) to TRBJ1-1, with 8 bases matching TRBD1. CDR1 is LGHDT and CDR2 is YNNKEL in the germline V gene (reference sequence). V dropped 6 bases and J dropped 2; count of bases not matched to a gene: 5. The CDR3 consists of 14 residues. Here the CDR3 DNA reads TGTGCCAGCAGACCCGACAGGGGAAACACTGAAGCTTTCTTT. As protein: CASRPDRGNTEAFF.

The genes are TRBV2 and TRBJ1-1, with 8 bases fitting TRBD1. This CDR3 is built from 11 residues. CDR1 SNHLY and CDR2 FYNNEI come from the germline V gene. J lost 11 bases, V lost 4 bases, and 3 bases had no gene match. The CDR3 region has the DNA TGTGCCAGCAGTGTGGACAGGGAGGCTTTCTTT. Translation: CASSVDREAFF.